This TCR beta chain was documented in a study of cytomegalovirus exposure and HLA in healthy donors. General study results and limits: One variant, a missense change in DCLRE1C, was linked in a later analysis to TCR beta V- and J-gene trimming. Presence/absence analyses treated sequencing depth as roughly uniform across donors.

The CDR3 has 16 amino acids. The V gene's germline CDR1 is LNHDA and CDR2 SQIVND (reference sequence). Trimming took 1 base from V and 5 from J; bases not matched to a gene: 8. These donors, healthy bone marrow donors, were studied. In the PCR, 60 Vbeta and 13 Jbeta primers were used. The method was immunoSEQ multiplex PCR; TCRdb's version includes in-frame clones alone and lacks a portion of them. The repertoire holds about 160,000 clones, with almost 80% as singletons. With respect to this clone: No antigen is known for it.

The receptor's source is a woman in her forties or fifties in good health and CMV-seropositive. The J gene is TRBJ1-1, the V gene TRBV19; 9 bases are a match to TRBD1. Sequenced: PBMCs. The CDR3 bases are TGTGCCAGTAGTATAGGCAGCCGGGACAGGGATACTGAAGCTTTCTTT. Translated, it gives CASSIGSRDRDTEAFF.